This TCR beta chain came from a study of early T cells in non-severe SARS-CoV-2 infection (dated by TCRdb to the early 2020s). Study-wide context: TCR sequencing used bulk RNA from unsorted whole blood, so alpha and beta chains could not be paired. The paper's findings and limits, for the study overall: VDJdb matching was skewed toward anti-spike CD8 responses and likely underestimated virus-specific expansions by missing private and CD4 specificities.

This clonotype was seen repeatedly, ten times or more. The target of this receptor is not known. No base qualities exist here, and no much larger clone lies one base off it. Library creation used 5' RACE. The sample was run on a NextSeq 500. Unique molecular identifiers were attached to individual cDNA molecules in the TCR library protocol so that sequencing error and PCR bias could be corrected. Both TCR alpha and beta chains were sequenced, and tight co-correlation was observed between alpha and beta sequence abundances in each sample. On the study's bioinformatics: Decombinator V4 was used to annotate TCR sequences for V gene, J gene and CDR3. TCRs were defined as expanded if a significant change between any two time points was detected under a Poisson model with p below 0.0001. Abundances of TCRs were expressed as counts per million after normalisation to the total number of TCRs sequenced in each sample. TRAV1-2 paired with TRAJ12, TRAJ20 or TRAJ33 defined MAIT TCRs, while TRAV10 paired with TRAJ18 defined iNKT TCRs. VDJdb, accessed 1 November 2021, was searched for CMV, EBV and SARS-CoV-2 annotated TCRs, excluding TCRs annotated for multiple antigens. Using fastp trimming at Q25 and MiXCR clonotype assembly, TCRdb reanalyzed the public sequencing data and kept in-frame beta chains. Each CDR3 protein appears once, grouped with its most common genes and DNA. TCRdb's processing, not the study's, gives the V and J calls here. The sample yields tens of thousands of distinct CDR3 sequences; around 10% were counted once. The top ten constitute about 2.7% of the sample.

Set within a cohort of healthcare workers in London, UK, this nested case-control study involved weekly PCR testing of nasopharyngeal swabs along with blood sampling. Healthcare workers were recruited between 23 and 31 March 2020, during the week of the UK lockdown, and were followed weekly for up to roughly 15 weeks. The V and J ends are trimmed by 3 bases and 0 bases, leaving 7 bases between them. From the cysteine through the phenylalanine, the CDR3 covers 13 amino acids. The DNA shown is the 39-base CDR3, in frame from base 1. The germline V gene (reference sequence) specifies SGHNT as CDR1 and YYREEE as CDR2.

Material: whole blood. This TCR derives from an adult who was a healthcare worker with PCR-confirmed SARS-CoV-2 infection or an uninfected control (not recorded which). The sequence links TRBV5-4 to TRBJ2-7; the D gene cannot be resolved reliably. The sequenced DNA is TGTGCCAGCAGCTCGGCGAGCTCCTACGAGCAGTACTTC. Translated, this gives CASSSASSYEQYF. Outside the CDR3, residues come from the reference TRBV5-4 and TRBJ2-7 proteins, so the full variable domain is: ETGVTQSPTHLIKTRGQQVTLRCSSQSGHNTVSWYQQALGQGPQFIFQYYREEENGRGNFPPRFSGLQFPNYSSELNVNALELDDSALYLCASSSASSYEQYFGPGTRLTVT.